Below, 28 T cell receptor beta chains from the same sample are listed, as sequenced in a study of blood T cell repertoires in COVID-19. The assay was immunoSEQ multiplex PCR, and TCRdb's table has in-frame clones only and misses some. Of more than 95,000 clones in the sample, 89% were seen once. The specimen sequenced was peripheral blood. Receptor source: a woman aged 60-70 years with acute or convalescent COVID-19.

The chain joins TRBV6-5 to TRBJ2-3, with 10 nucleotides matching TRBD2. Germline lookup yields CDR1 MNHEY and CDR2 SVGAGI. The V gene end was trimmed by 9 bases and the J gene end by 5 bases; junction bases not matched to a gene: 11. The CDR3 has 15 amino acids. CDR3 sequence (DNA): TGTGCCAGTGTAACCTTAGCGGGAGGAGGAGATACGCAGTATTTT. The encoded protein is CASVTLAGGGDTQYF.

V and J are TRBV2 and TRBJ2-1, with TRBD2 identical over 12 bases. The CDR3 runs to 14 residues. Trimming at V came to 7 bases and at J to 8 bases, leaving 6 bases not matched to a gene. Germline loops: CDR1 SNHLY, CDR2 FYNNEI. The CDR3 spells CASILAGGDYEQFF. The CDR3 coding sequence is TGTGCCAGCATCCTAGCGGGAGGGGACTATGAGCAGTTCTTC. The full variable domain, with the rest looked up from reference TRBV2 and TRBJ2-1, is EPEVTQTPSHQVTQMGQEVILRCVPISNHLYFYWYRQILGQKVEFLVSFYNNEISEKSEIFDDQFSVERPDGSNFTLKIRSTKLEDSAMYFCASILAGGDYEQFFGPGTRLTVL.

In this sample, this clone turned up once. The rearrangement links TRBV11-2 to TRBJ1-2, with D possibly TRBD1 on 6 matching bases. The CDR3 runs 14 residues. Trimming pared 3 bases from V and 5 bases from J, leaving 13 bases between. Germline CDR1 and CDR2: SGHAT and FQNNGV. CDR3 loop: CASSLSTGPYGYTF. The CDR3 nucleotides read TGTGCCAGCAGCTTGTCGACAGGCCCATATGGCTACACCTTC.

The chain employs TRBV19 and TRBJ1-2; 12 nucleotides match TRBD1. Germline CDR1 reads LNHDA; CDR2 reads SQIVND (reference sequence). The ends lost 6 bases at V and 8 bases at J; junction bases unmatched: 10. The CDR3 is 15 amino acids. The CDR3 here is CASRGQGALSEGYTF. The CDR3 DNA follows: TGTGCCAGTAGGGGACAGGGGGCGTTATCGGAGGGCTACACCTTC.

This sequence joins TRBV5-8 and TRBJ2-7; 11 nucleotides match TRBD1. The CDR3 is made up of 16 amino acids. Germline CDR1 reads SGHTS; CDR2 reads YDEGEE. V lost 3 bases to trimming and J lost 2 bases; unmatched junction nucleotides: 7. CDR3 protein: CASSWVPGQGAYEQYF. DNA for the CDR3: TGTGCCAGCAGCTGGGTACCGGGACAGGGGGCCTACGAGCAGTACTTC.

This CDR3 reads CASSSRGVDTQYF. The CDR3 nucleotides read TGTGCCAGCAGTTCCAGGGGTGTAGATACGCAGTATTTT. V is TRBV28 and J is TRBJ2-3, with D perhaps matching TRBD1 (6 bases). V gave up 4 bases and J gave up 5 bases, with 10 bases separating them. CDR3 length equals 13 residues. From germline, CDR1 is MDHEN and CDR2 SYDVKM.

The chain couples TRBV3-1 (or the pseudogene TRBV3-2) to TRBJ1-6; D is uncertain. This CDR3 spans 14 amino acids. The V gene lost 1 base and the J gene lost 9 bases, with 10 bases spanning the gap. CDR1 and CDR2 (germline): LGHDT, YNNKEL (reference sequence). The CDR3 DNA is TGTGCCAGCAGCCAAGTGGCAGGCAGTTCACCCCTCCACTTT. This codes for CASSQVAGSSPLHF.

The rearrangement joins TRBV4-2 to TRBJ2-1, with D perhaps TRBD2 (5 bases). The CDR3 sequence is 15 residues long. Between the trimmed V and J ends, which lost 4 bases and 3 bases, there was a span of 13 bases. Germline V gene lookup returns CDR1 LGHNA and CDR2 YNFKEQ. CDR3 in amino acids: CASSLSSGFYNEQFF. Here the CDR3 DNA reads TGTGCCAGCAGCCTTTCCAGCGGCTTCTACAATGAGCAGTTCTTC.

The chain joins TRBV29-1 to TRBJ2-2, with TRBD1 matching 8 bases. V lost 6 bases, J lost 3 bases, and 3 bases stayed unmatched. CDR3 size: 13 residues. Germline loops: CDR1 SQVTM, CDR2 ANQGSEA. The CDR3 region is CSVQGVDTGELFF. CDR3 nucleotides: TGCAGCGTACAGGGGGTAGACACCGGGGAGCTGTTTTTT.

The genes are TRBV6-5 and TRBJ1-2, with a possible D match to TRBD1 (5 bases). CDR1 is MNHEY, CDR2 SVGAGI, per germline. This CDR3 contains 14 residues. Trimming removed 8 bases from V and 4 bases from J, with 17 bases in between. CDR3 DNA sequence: TGTGCCAGCGCCCCCTGGGGGGTGGTCTATGGCTACACCTTC. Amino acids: CASAPWGVVYGYTF.

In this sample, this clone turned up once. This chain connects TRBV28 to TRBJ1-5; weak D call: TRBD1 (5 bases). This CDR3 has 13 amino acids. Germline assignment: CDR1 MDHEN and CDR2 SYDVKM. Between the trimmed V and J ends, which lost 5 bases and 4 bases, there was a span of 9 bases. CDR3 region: CASSPGGNQPQHF. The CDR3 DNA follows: TGTGCCAGCAGTCCCGGGGGGAATCAGCCCCAGCATTTT.

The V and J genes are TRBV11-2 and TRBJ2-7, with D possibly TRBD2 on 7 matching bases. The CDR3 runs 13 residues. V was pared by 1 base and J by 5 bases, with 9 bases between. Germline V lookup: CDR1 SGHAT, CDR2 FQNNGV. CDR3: CASSLGGGHEQYF. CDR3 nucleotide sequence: TGTGCCAGCAGCTTAGGCGGGGGCCACGAGCAGTACTTC. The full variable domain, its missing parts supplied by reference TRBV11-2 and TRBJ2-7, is EAGVAQSPRYKIIEKRQSVAFWCNPISGHATLYWYQQILGQGPKLLIQFQNNGVVDDSQLPKDRFSAERLKGVDSTLKIQPAKLEDSAVYLCASSLGGGHEQYFGPGTRLTVT.

This CDR3 is CATSDNAVEPQHF. DNA for the CDR3: TGTGCCACCAGTGATAACGCAGTCGAGCCCCAGCATTTT. The chain joins TRBV24-1 to TRBJ1-5; D call uncertain. V was cut by 3 bases and J by 8 bases, with 10 bases left in between. The germline V gene encodes CDR1 KGHDR and CDR2 SFDVKD. The CDR3 has 13 amino acids.

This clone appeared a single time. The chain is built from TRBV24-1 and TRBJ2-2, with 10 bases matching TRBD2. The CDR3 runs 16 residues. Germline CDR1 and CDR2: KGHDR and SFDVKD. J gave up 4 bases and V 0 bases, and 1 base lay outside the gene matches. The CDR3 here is CATSDLSGRGTGELFF. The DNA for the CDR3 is TGTGCCACCAGTGATTTGAGCGGGAGGGGCACCGGGGAGCTGTTTTTT.

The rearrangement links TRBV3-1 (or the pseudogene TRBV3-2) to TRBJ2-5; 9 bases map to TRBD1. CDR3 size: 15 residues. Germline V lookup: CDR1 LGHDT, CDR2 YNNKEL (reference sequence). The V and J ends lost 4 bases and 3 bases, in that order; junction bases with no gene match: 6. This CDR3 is CASSPQQGAKETQYF. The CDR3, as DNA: TGTGCCAGCAGCCCCCAACAGGGGGCCAAAGAGACCCAGTACTTC.

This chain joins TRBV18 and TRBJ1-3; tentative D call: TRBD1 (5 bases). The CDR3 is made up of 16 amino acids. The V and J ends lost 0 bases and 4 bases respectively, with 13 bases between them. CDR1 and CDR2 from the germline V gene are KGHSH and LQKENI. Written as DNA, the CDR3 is TGTGCCAGCTCACCACCCGGCAGGGCGGAAGGAAACACCATATATTTT. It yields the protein CASSPPGRAEGNTIYF.

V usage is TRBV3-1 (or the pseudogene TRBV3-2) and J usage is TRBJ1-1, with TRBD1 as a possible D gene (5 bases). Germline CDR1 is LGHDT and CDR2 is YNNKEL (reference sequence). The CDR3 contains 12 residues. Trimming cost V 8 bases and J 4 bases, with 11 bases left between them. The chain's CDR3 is CASSQGVTEAFF. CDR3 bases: TGTGCCAGCTCCCAGGGTGTCACTGAAGCTTTCTTT.

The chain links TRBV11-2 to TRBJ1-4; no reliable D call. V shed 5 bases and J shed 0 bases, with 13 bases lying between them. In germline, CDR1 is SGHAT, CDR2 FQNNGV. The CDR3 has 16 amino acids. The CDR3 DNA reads TGTGCCAGCAGCCGTTCTCCCGGTGCAACTAATGAAAAACTGTTTTTT. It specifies CASSRSPGATNEKLFF.

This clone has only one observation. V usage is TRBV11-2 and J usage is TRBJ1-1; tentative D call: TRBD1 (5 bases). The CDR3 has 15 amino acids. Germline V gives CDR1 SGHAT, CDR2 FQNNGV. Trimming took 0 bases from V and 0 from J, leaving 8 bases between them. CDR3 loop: CASSLDGGLNTEAFF. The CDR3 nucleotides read TGTGCCAGCAGCTTAGACGGGGGGTTGAACACTGAAGCTTTCTTT. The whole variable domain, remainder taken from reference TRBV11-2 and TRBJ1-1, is EAGVAQSPRYKIIEKRQSVAFWCNPISGHATLYWYQQILGQGPKLLIQFQNNGVVDDSQLPKDRFSAERLKGVDSTLKIQPAKLEDSAVYLCASSLDGGLNTEAFFGQGTRLTVV.

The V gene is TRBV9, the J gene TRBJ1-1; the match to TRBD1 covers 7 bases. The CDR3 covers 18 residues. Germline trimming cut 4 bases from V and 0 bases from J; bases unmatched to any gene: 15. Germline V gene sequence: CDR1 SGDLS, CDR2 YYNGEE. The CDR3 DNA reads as TGTGCCAGCAGCTCATACAGGGGAAGGTTAGGAATGAACACTGAAGCTTTCTTT. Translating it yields CASSSYRGRLGMNTEAFF. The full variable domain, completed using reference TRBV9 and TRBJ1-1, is DSGVTQTPKHLITATGQRVTLRCSPRSGDLSVYWYQQSLDQGLQFLIQYYNGEERAKGNILERFSAQQFPDLHSELNLSSLELGDSALYFCASSSYRGRLGMNTEAFFGQGTRLTVV.

Here the CDR3 reads CASSMRGNEYGYTF. The CDR3 DNA sequence: TGTGCCAGTAGTATGAGAGGTAACGAGTATGGCTACACCTTC. The V call is TRBV19, the J call TRBJ1-2; unclear D gene. The CDR3 is 14 amino acids. CDR1 is LNHDA and CDR2 is SQIVND in the germline V gene (reference sequence). The germline V and J ends were trimmed by 3 bases and 5 bases, with 13 bases remaining between them. Based on the CDR3 plus reference TRBV19 and TRBJ1-2, the full variable domain is DGGITQSPKYLFRKEGQNVTLSCEQNLNHDAMYWYRQDPGQGLRLIYYSQIVNDFQKGDIAEGYSVSREKKESFPLTVTSAQKNPTAFYLCASSMRGNEYGYTFGSGTRLTVV.

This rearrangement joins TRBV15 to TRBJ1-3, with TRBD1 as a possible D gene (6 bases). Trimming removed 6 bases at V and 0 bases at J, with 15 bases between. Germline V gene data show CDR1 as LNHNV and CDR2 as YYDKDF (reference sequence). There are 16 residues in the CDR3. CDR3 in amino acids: CATSWPYRDSGNTIYF. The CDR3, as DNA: TGTGCCACCAGTTGGCCCTACAGGGACTCTGGAAACACCATATATTTT.

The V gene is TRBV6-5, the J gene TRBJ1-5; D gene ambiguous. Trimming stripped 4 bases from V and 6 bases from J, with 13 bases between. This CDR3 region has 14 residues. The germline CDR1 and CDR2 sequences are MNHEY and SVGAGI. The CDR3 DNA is TGTGCCAGCAGTTCCTACCAGGAACTTCAGCCCCAGCATTTT. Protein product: CASSSYQELQPQHF.

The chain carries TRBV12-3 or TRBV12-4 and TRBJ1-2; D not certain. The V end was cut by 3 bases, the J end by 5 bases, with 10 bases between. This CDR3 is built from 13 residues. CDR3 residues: CASSFPSGYGYTF. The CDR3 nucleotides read TGTGCCAGCAGTTTTCCTTCGGGTTATGGCTACACCTTC.

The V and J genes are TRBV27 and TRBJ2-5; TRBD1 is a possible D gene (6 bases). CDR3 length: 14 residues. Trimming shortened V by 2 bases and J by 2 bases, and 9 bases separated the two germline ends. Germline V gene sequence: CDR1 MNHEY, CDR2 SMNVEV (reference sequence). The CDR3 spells CASSLPGQQETQYF. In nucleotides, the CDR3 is TGTGCCAGCAGTTTACCGGGACAACAAGAGACCCAGTACTTC.

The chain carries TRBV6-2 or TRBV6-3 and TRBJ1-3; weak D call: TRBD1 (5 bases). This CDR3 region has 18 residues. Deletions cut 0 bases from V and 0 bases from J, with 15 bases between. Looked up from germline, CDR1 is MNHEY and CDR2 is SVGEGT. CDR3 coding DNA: TGTGCCAGCAGTTACTCGTTAACCGCGACAGTCTCTGGAAACACCATATATTTT. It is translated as CASSYSLTATVSGNTIYF.

The CDR3, as DNA: TGTGCCAGCAGTTTTGGGGGGGGCGGCACGCCAACTAATGAAAAACTGTTTTTT. This gives the protein CASSFGGGGTPTNEKLFF. This chain connects TRBV28 to TRBJ1-4; the D gene is possibly TRBD1 (6 bases). Germline V gene data show CDR1 as MDHEN and CDR2 as SYDVKM. V gave up 3 bases and J gave up 0 bases, with 17 bases separating them. The CDR3 consists of 18 residues.

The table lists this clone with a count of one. In DNA, the CDR3 is TGTGCCAGCAGCCCCACGGCGGGGGCACTAGCCAAAAACATTCAGTACTTC. It codes for CASSPTAGALAKNIQYF. The V and J genes are TRBV11-3 and TRBJ2-4, with D perhaps TRBD2 (7 bases). This CDR3 is built from 17 residues. Looked up from germline, CDR1 is SGHNT and CDR2 is YENEEA. V lost 5 bases and J lost 0, with 17 bases in between.